Listed below are T cell receptor beta chains from one sample, sequenced in a study of technical replicates of blood from several donors. Assay: immunoSEQ multiplex PCR; the TCRdb copy retains only in-frame clones and omits some. The sample yields more than 11,000 clones, around four fifths seen once. Sample: PBMCs. The receptors stem from a human donor in good health. Each CDR3 is given with its conserved first and last residue. Each record gives: J gene, D gene, V gene, clone size, CDR3 DNA, CDR3 protein. The D gene is left open where the match is weak. Clone size appears in some rows only: once, few, many, or a class for an expanded clone.

TRBJ2-3 | NA | TRBV1 | NA | TGCACCAGCAGCCAAGATTTTCGGCGACTAGCGGGAGCCTGCACGCAGTATTTT | CTSSQDFRRLAGACTQYF
TRBJ2-7 | NA | TRBV7-8 | NA | TGTGCCAGCAGCCTCTCCCTCTACGAGCAGTACTTC | CASSLSLYEQYF
TRBJ1-5 | TRBD1 | TRBV12-5 | NA | TGTGCTAGTGGTTTGGCCCCGGACAGGGAGGATCAGCCCCAGCATTTT | CASGLAPDREDQPQHF
TRBJ2-4 | NA | TRBV9 | NA | TGTGCCAGCAGCGTAGGTGGAGGGGTGGGCATTCAGTACTTC | CASSVGGGVGIQYF
TRBJ2-1 | NA | TRBV7-3 | NA | TGTGCCAGCAGCCGGAAGATGGGCGGGAACAATGAGCAGTTCTTC | CASSRKMGGNNEQFF
TRBJ1-1 | NA | TRBV29-1 | NA | TGCAGCGTTGAGGGGGGGATGAACACTGAAGCTTTCTTT | CSVEGGMNTEAFF
TRBJ2-2 | NA | TRBV13 | once | TGTGCCAGCAGCCCCATGGGGGGTCACACCGGGGAGCTGTTTTTT | CASSPMGGHTGELFF
TRBJ2-7 | NA | TRBV5-5 | NA | TGTGCCAGCAGCTTGGTAGGAGGGCCAGACGAGCAGTACTTC | CASSLVGGPDEQYF
TRBJ2-3 | TRBD2 | TRBV27 | NA | TGTGCCAGCAGCGCGGGACTAGCGGGGACAGATACGCAGTATTTT | CASSAGLAGTDTQYF
TRBJ1-1 | NA | TRBV2 | NA | TGTGCCAGCAGTGAAGATGGACAAGATTTCTTT | CASSEDGQDFF
TRBJ2-2 | TRBD2 | TRBV5-1 | NA | TGCGCCAGCAGCCGGACTAGCGGGAGCGGCGGGGAGCTGTTTTTT | CASSRTSGSGGELFF
TRBJ2-5 | TRBD2 | TRBV9 | NA | TGTGCCAGCAGCGTAGGTAGCGGGAGCGTAGGGACCCAGTACTTC | CASSVGSGSVGTQYF
TRBJ1-2 | NA | TRBV30 | NA | TGTGCCTGGAGTTTTGGTGGGGGGAACTATGGCTACACCTTC | CAWSFGGGNYGYTF
TRBJ2-2 | TRBD2 | TRBV7-9 | few | TGTGCCAGCAGCTTAAGGCTAGCGGGGAACACCGGGGAGCTGTTTTTT | CASSLRLAGNTGELFF
TRBJ1-5 | NA | TRBV2 | NA | TGTGCCAGCAGTGAACTGCTCGCCGGGGGGTTTGGCAATCAGCCCCAGCATTTT | CASSELLAGGFGNQPQHF
TRBJ1-3 | NA | TRBV5-4 | NA | TGTGCCAGCAGCTTTGGGGACACTGGAAACACCATATATTTT | CASSFGDTGNTIYF
TRBJ2-7 | TRBD1 | TRBV7-9 | NA | TGTGCCAGCAGCCCCGGACAGGGGGCATACGAGCAGTACTTC | CASSPGQGAYEQYF
TRBJ2-1 | TRBD1 | TRBV10-2 | NA | TGCGCCAGCAGTGAGGGGACAGCGGCCTACAATGAGCAGTTCTTC | CASSEGTAAYNEQFF
TRBJ2-1 | TRBD2 | TRBV18 | NA | TGTGCCAGCTCACCCGTTTCTTTGACTAGCGGGAGTAACAATGAGCAGTTCTTC | CASSPVSLTSGSNNEQFF
TRBJ1-2 | NA | TRBV18 | once | TGTGCCAGCTCACCTACAGGGTTCACTGGTTCTAACTATGGCTACACCTTC | CASSPTGFTGSNYGYTF
TRBJ2-2 | TRBD2 | TRBV18 | NA | TGTGCCAGCTCACCTTTCAGCGGGGGTAACACCGGGGAGCTGTTTTTT | CASSPFSGGNTGELFF
TRBJ1-5 | NA | TRBV19 | NA | TGTGCCAGTTCCTCGGGGGAGCGGAGGGTGGGTTATCAGCCCCAGCATTTT | CASSSGERRVGYQPQHF
TRBJ1-2 | TRBD1 | TRBV9 | NA | TGTGCCAGCAGCCCACGACAGGGTCTCTATGGCTACACCTTC | CASSPRQGLYGYTF
TRBJ2-3 | NA | TRBV25-1 | NA | TGTGCCAGCAGTGAAGCTAGTAGAGATACGCAGTATTTT | CASSEASRDTQYF
TRBJ2-2 | NA | TRBV5-1 | NA | TGCGCCAGCAGCTTGGGTGGGCTAGCCTCCACCGGGGAGCTGTTTTTT | CASSLGGLASTGELFF
TRBJ2-1 | TRBD2 | TRBV18 | NA | TGTGCCAGCTCACTCGGACTAGCGGGACCCTACAATGAGCAGTTCTTC | CASSLGLAGPYNEQFF
TRBJ2-6 | TRBD2 | TRBV7-9 | NA | TGTGCCAGCAGCCCCCGGGGGGGATCATTCTCTGGGGCCAACGTCCTGACTTTC | CASSPRGGSFSGANVLTF
TRBJ2-2 | NA | TRBV19 | few | TGTGCCAGTAGTGGCCGTGCGAACACCGGGGAGCTGTTTTTT | CASSGRANTGELFF
TRBJ2-1 | TRBD2 | TRBV10-2 | once | TGCGCCAGCTGGACTAGTAATGAGCAGTTCTTC | CASWTSNEQFF
TRBJ2-1 | TRBD2 | TRBV7-9 | NA | TGTGCCAGCAGCGTCAAGGCGGGAGAAGGTGAGCAGTTCTTC | CASSVKAGEGEQFF
TRBJ2-3 | TRBD1 | TRBV7-2 | NA | TGTGCCAGCAGCTTCACCGGGACAGGATTCACAGATACGCAGTATTTT | CASSFTGTGFTDTQYF
TRBJ2-5 | TRBD1 | TRBV29-1 | NA | TGCAGCGCGAGCCCTTTTGGACAGGGAGGTGGAGAGACCCAGTACTTC | CSASPFGQGGGETQYF
TRBJ2-2 | NA | TRBV5-1 | NA | TGCGCCAGCAGCCCAGGGAACACCGGGGAGCTGTTTTTT | CASSPGNTGELFF
TRBJ1-2 | TRBD1 | TRBV11-2 | NA | TGTGCCAGCAGCTTAGCGATCGGGACAGTCTATGGCTACACCTTC | CASSLAIGTVYGYTF
TRBJ1-1 | NA | TRBV6-1 | NA | TGTGCCAGCGGCCGACAGGCCATGAACACTGAAGCTTTCTTT | CASGRQAMNTEAFF
TRBJ2-1 | TRBD2 | TRBV30 | NA | TGTGCCTGGAGTGTAAGACTAGCGGGAGGGGGGAATGAGCAGTTCTTC | CAWSVRLAGGGNEQFF
TRBJ2-3 | TRBD1 | TRBV5-4 | NA | TGTGCCAGCAGCTCGACAGGGGGCCCAGATACGCAGTATTTT | CASSSTGGPDTQYF
TRBJ2-6 | NA | TRBV28 | NA | TGTGCCAGCAGTTCTTCACAGGGAACCCCGGCCAACGTCCTGACTTTC | CASSSSQGTPANVLTF
TRBJ2-1 | TRBD2 | TRBV19 | NA | TGTGCCAGTAGTCCTAGCGGGAGCTCCTACAATGAGCAGTTCTTC | CASSPSGSSYNEQFF
TRBJ2-7 | NA | TRBV6-1 | NA | TGTGCCAGCAGTGCCGTTCAGGCCTCCGAGCAGTACTTC | CASSAVQASEQYF
TRBJ2-5 | TRBD2 | TRBV7-7 | NA | TGTGCCAGCAGCTTATCAGAACTAGCGGGAGAAGAGACCCAGTACTTC | CASSLSELAGEETQYF
TRBJ1-1 | TRBD1 | TRBV2 | NA | TGTGCCAGCAGTCAGGGGGCGTGGAACACTGAAGCTTTCTTT | CASSQGAWNTEAFF
TRBJ2-7 | NA | TRBV11-2 | NA | TGTGCCAGCAGCTTAGGGGTCGGAGTCTACGAGCAGTACTTC | CASSLGVGVYEQYF
TRBJ1-1 | TRBD1 | TRBV5-4 | NA | TGTGCCAGCAGCTTGGCCGGGACAGATGAAGCTTTCTTT | CASSLAGTDEAFF
TRBJ2-7 | TRBD1 | TRBV4-2 | NA | TGTGCCAGCAGCCCCCGAAACGACAGGGGTTTAACCTACGAGCAGTACTTC | CASSPRNDRGLTYEQYF
TRBJ1-2 | NA | TRBV25-1 | few | TGTGCCAGCAGTAAGACAGAAAGAAATGGCTACACCTTC | CASSKTERNGYTF
TRBJ1-1 | NA | TRBV6-5 | NA | TGTGCCAGCAGTTACTCGGGCAAGAACACTGAAGCTTTCTTT | CASSYSGKNTEAFF
TRBJ2-7 | TRBD2 | TRBV7-9 | NA | TGTGCCAGCAGCGGATCTAGCGGGAGGATCGAGCAGTACTTC | CASSGSSGRIEQYF
TRBJ1-1 | TRBD1 | TRBV5-4 | NA | TGTGCCAGCAGCTGGGACAGGGGGCAGGGTGAAGCTTTCTTT | CASSWDRGQGEAFF
TRBJ2-5 | TRBD2 | TRBV5-4 | NA | TGTGCCAGCAGCCCAGCGGGAGGGCTAGAGACCCAGTACTTC | CASSPAGGLETQYF
TRBJ1-1 | TRBD1 | TRBV18 | NA | TGTGCCAGCTCACGGGACAGGGTCACTGAAGCTTTCTTT | CASSRDRVTEAFF
TRBJ2-5 | NA | TRBV6-1 | NA | TGTGCCAGCAGTCAAGACCGCAGGGCCCAGTACTTC | CASSQDRRAQYF
TRBJ2-7 | NA | TRBV11-2 | NA | TGTGCCAGCAGCTTACATTACATCCACTCCTACGAGCAGTACTTC | CASSLHYIHSYEQYF